Below, 24 T cell receptor beta chains from the same sample are listed, as sequenced in a study of identical twins. TCRdb reanalysed the 5' RACE reads using MiXCR and keeps one entry per CDR3 protein. The sample includes about 920,000 distinct CDR3 sequences, 9% to 15% of them seen just once. These data also featured in a second study, about yellow fever vaccine responses in identical twins.

Sequencing was performed on PBMCs. The receptor set was obtained from a woman in her late teens or twenties in good health.

This clonotype turned up a few times. The chain joins TRBV2 to TRBJ2-4; 8 bases fit TRBD1. Trimming at V came to 1 base and at J to 2 bases, leaving 4 bases not matched to a gene. CDR3 length: 16 residues. CDR1 and CDR2 (germline): SNHLY, FYNNEI. The CDR3 is CASSEGTGKTKNIQYF. DNA of the CDR3: TGTGCCAGCAGTGAAGGGACAGGGAAGACCAAAAACATTCAGTACTTC.

The table lists this clonotype with a few counts. The CDR3 bases are TGCAGTGCCACCCGGGCGTTCACAGATACGCAGTATTTT. It yields the protein CSATRAFTDTQYF. V gene TRBV20-1 combines with J gene TRBJ2-3; D gene unclear. Germline V gives CDR1 DFQATT, CDR2 SNEGSKA (reference sequence). With 6 bases removed from V and 2 bases from J, the gap between germline ends came to 12 bases. This CDR3 region has 13 residues.

This clonotype was seen more than once but under ten times. This chain uses TRBV6-5 with TRBJ1-2; no clear D gene. Looked up from germline, CDR1 is MNHEY and CDR2 is SVGAGI. The CDR3 sequence is 12 residues long. V was clipped by 2 bases and J by 8 bases, with 9 bases between them. The CDR3 region is CASSYAGWGYTF. The CDR3, as DNA: TGTGCCAGCAGTTACGCGGGGTGGGGCTACACCTTC.

Only a few counts were recorded for this clonotype. V and J are TRBV5-1 and TRBJ1-2; weak D call: TRBD1 (5 bases). The CDR3 runs to 13 residues. CDR1 and CDR2 (germline): SGHRS, YFSETQ. Trimming shortened V by 4 bases and J by 4 bases, and 11 bases separated the two germline ends. The CDR3 spells CASSRDSSYGYTF. The CDR3 nucleotides read TGCGCCAGCAGCAGGGACTCATCCTATGGCTACACCTTC.

The gene calls are TRBV29-1 and TRBJ2-5; weak D call: TRBD2 (5 bases). Germline CDR1 SQVTM, CDR2 ANQGSEA. The CDR3 totals 13 residues. The V end was cut by 6 bases, the J end by 4 bases, with 15 bases between. CDR3 DNA sequence: TGCAGCGTGAGGGCCTCGGGCTCAGAGACCCAGTACTTC. Amino acids: CSVRASGSETQYF.

The chain joins TRBV7-9 to TRBJ1-5; the D is unclear. Trimming left V 1 base short and J 9 bases short, with 13 bases between. CDR3 length: 14 residues. The V gene's germline CDR1 is SEHNR and CDR2 FQNEAQ (reference sequence). CDR3 coding DNA: TGTGCCAGCAGCTTAGAGGGCAGGCAGCGGCCCCAGCATTTT. Its protein product is CASSLEGRQRPQHF.

The chain uses TRBV20-1 and TRBJ2-1; 12 bases align to TRBD2. Germline-derived CDR1 and CDR2 are DFQATT and SNEGSKA (reference sequence). The CDR3 has 14 residues. The J segment lost 14 bases and the V segment lost 6 bases, leaving 14 bases of the junction unmatched. Here the CDR3 reads CSARPRLAGGKKFF. The CDR3, as DNA: TGCAGTGCCAGGCCCCGGCTAGCGGGAGGGAAGAAGTTCTTC.

This clonotype came up a few times. The chain joins TRBV20-1 to TRBJ2-3; 9 bases are shared with TRBD2. J was trimmed by 2 bases and V by 2 bases; bases with no gene match: 14. The CDR3 runs 18 residues. Germline-derived CDR1 and CDR2 are DFQATT and SNEGSKA (reference sequence). Written as DNA, the CDR3 is TGCAGTGCTAGAAGAAGACGTATTTCTAGCGGGGTCACAGATACGCAGTATTTT. This encodes CSARRRRISSGVTDTQYF.

A note on this clonotype: Germline is not matched at one junction end, which may reflect a read error. The chain is built from TRBV10-2 and TRBJ2-3, with D tentatively TRBD1 (6 bases). The CDR3 extends over 14 amino acids. Per the germline V gene, CDR1 is WSHSY and CDR2 is SAAADI. The CDR3 sequence: CASRTGASTDTQYF. CDR3 in DNA: TGCGCCAGCAGGACAGGAGCCAGCACGGATACGCAGTATTTT.

The table lists this clonotype with a few counts. This chain links TRBV20-1 with TRBJ1-5; possibly TRBD1 for D (5 bases). The CDR3 has 14 residues. V gave up 3 bases and J gave up 5 bases, with 14 bases separating them. The V gene's germline CDR1 is DFQATT and CDR2 SNEGSKA (reference sequence). CDR3 region: CSARRQGHYQPQHF. CDR3 DNA: TGCAGTGCTAGGAGGCAGGGCCACTATCAGCCCCAGCATTTT.

The gene calls are TRBV15 and TRBJ2-1; 10 bases map to TRBD2. This CDR3 spans 16 amino acids. Germline trimming cut 5 bases from V and 6 bases from J; bases unmatched to any gene: 10. CDR1 is LNHNV, CDR2 YYDKDF, per germline (reference sequence). The CDR3 nucleotides read TGTGCCACCAGCCGAACCAAGACTAGCGGGCCCAATGAGCAGTTCTTC. This translates into CATSRTKTSGPNEQFF.

This clonotype was found many times. The chain couples TRBV3-1 to TRBJ1-1; a weak D match, TRBD1 (5 bases). The CDR3 loop spans 12 amino acids. Per germline, CDR1 LGHDT and CDR2 YNNKEL (reference sequence). Between the trimmed V and J ends, which lost 4 bases and 8 bases, there was a span of 11 bases. The CDR3 reads CASSPTGQEAFF. As DNA, the CDR3 is TGTGCCAGCAGCCCCACAGGACAAGAAGCTTTCTTT.

This clonotype was detected ten times or more. The CDR3 DNA sequence: TGTGCCAGCTTGGAGGGGGGCACTGAAGCTTTCTTT. It encodes CASLEGGTEAFF. V and J are TRBV12-3 or TRBV12-4 and TRBJ1-1, with D possibly matching TRBD1 (6 bases). This CDR3 is built from 12 residues. Deletions cut 8 bases from V and 4 bases from J, with 11 bases between.

This clonotype appeared a few times. This chain links TRBV7-9 with TRBJ2-7; TRBD2 matches at 9 bases. CDR1 and CDR2 (germline): SEHNR, FQNEAQ (reference sequence). V gave up 5 bases and J gave up 2 bases; unmatched junction bases: 10. This CDR3 comprises 16 residues. Here the CDR3 reads CASSPRGLADTYEQYF. The CDR3, as DNA: TGTGCCAGCAGCCCTAGGGGACTAGCTGACACCTACGAGCAGTACTTC.

CDR3 sequence (DNA): TGCAGTGCTAGTCCGGGTCGGACCTACAATGAGCAGTTCTTC. Its protein is CSASPGRTYNEQFF. The rearrangement uses TRBV20-1 and TRBJ2-1; D remains ambiguous. CDR1 and CDR2 (germline): DFQATT, SNEGSKA (reference sequence). This CDR3 has 14 residues. Deletions cut 3 bases from V and 2 bases from J, with 11 bases between.

This clonotype was observed a few times. This sequence joins TRBV27 and TRBJ2-3, with TRBD2 matching over 7 bases. CDR1 MNHEY and CDR2 SMNVEV come from the germline V gene (reference sequence). The CDR3 spans 15 residues. V lost 3 bases to trimming and J lost 6 bases; unmatched junction nucleotides: 9. CDR3 region: CASSFGGLGGDTQYF. Written as DNA, the CDR3 is TGTGCCAGCAGTTTCGGTGGACTAGGAGGCGATACGCAGTATTTT.

The V call is TRBV20-1, the J call TRBJ2-1; D perhaps matches TRBD1 (5 bases). From germline, CDR1 is DFQATT and CDR2 SNEGSKA (reference sequence). The CDR3 extends over 13 amino acids. Trimming stripped 2 bases from V and 6 bases from J, with 11 bases between. In DNA, the CDR3 is TGCAGTGCTAGAAGCCCCCAGGGCAATGAGCAGTTCTTC. Translating it yields CSARSPQGNEQFF.

There are a few counts of this clonotype. The CDR3 DNA follows: TGTGCCAGCAGCCCCCGTAATAGCGGGGCCACCGGGGAGCTGTTTTTT. Its protein product is CASSPRNSGATGELFF. The chain links TRBV7-6 to TRBJ2-2; 8 bases are shared with TRBD2. V was clipped by 5 bases and J by 4 bases; unmatched bases: 9. Germline CDR1 is SGHVS and CDR2 is FNYEAQ. The CDR3 contains 16 residues.

The J gene is TRBJ2-7, the V gene TRBV20-1; D is possibly TRBD1 (6 bases). This CDR3 comprises 13 residues. Looked up from germline, CDR1 is DFQATT and CDR2 is SNEGSKA (reference sequence). Trimming pared 0 bases from V and 3 bases from J, leaving 9 bases between. In nucleotides, the CDR3 is TGCAGTGCTAGAGAGACAGGAGGCTACGAGCAGTACTTC. Its protein is CSARETGGYEQYF.

The V gene is TRBV20-1, the J gene TRBJ2-7; D is unclear. Germline CDR1 reads DFQATT; CDR2 reads SNEGSKA (reference sequence). The CDR3 runs to 15 residues. V was pared by 2 bases and J by 0 bases, with 14 bases between. Written as DNA, the CDR3 is TGCAGTGCTAGATTTGGTAGGTGGAACTCCTACGAGCAGTACTTC. As protein: CSARFGRWNSYEQYF.

The chain combines TRBV20-1 with TRBJ1-1; the D is unclear. V dropped 3 bases and J dropped 1 base, with 6 bases sitting between them. From germline, CDR1 is DFQATT and CDR2 SNEGSKA (reference sequence). This CDR3 has 12 residues. The CDR3: CSASRENTEAFF. CDR3 in DNA: TGCAGTGCTAGTAGGGAGAACACTGAAGCTTTCTTT.

This clonotype showed up just a few times. The chain has TRBV10-2 and TRBJ2-5; D gene unclear. Trimming took off 7 bases at V and 0 bases at J, with 9 bases between the two ends. Per the germline V gene, CDR1 is WSHSY and CDR2 is SAAADI. The CDR3 sequence is 13 residues long. CDR3 sequence: CASKSENQETQYF. In DNA form, the CDR3 reads TGCGCCAGCAAGTCGGAAAACCAAGAGACCCAGTACTTC.

The rearrangement uses TRBV20-1 and TRBJ2-2; D is uncertain. V lost 5 bases, J lost 4 bases, and 8 bases lay in between. CDR1 is DFQATT and CDR2 is SNEGSKA in the germline V gene (reference sequence). This CDR3 region has 12 residues. For the CDR3, the DNA is TGCAGTGCTCCTCGGCCCACCGGGGAGCTGTTTTTT. Amino acid sequence: CSAPRPTGELFF.

This clonotype was counted between two and nine times. This rearrangement joins TRBV7-8 to TRBJ2-2, with no clear D. Germline lookup yields CDR1 SGHVS and CDR2 FQNEAQ. This CDR3 region has 14 residues. The V and J ends lost 1 base and 5 bases respectively, with 8 bases between them. The CDR3 here is CASSLVHQTGELFF. DNA for the CDR3: TGTGCCAGCAGCTTAGTCCACCAAACCGGGGAGCTGTTTTTT.